This TCR beta chain came from a study of cytotoxic CD8 clonotypes in ibrutinib-treated CLL. Findings of the study overall: Rare overall, public clonotypes shrank or held steady under therapy.

Assay: immunoSEQ multiplex PCR; the TCRdb copy retains only in-frame clones and omits some. The profile shows tens of thousands of clones, 86% of them singletons. The CDR3 is made up of 17 amino acids. Germline lookup yields CDR1 MGHRA and CDR2 YSYEKL. With 6 bases clipped from V and 0 bases from J, the junction kept 13 bases outside the gene matches. Details on this clone: Its antigen is unknown.

The source was PBMCs, collected before ibrutinib treatment. The receptor was derived from a human donor with chronic lymphocytic leukemia. The chain combines TRBV4-1 with TRBJ1-1; TRBD1 aligns across 7 bases. The CDR3 is CASRQGTALNLNTEAFF. The CDR3 DNA follows: TGCGCCAGCAGACAGGGGACAGCTCTAAATCTGAACACTGAAGCTTTCTTT.